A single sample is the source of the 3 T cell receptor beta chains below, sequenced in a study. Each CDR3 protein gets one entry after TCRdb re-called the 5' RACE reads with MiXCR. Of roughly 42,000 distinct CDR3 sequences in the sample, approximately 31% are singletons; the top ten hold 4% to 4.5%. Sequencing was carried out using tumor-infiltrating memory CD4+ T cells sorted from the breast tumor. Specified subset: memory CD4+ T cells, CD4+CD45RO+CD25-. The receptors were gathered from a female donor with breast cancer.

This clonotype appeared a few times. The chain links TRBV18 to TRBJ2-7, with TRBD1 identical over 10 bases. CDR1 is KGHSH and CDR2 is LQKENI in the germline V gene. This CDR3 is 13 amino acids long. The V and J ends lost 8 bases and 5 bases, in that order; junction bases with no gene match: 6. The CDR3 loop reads CASHGTGEHEQYF. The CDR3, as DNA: TGTGCCAGCCACGGGACAGGGGAACACGAGCAGTACTTC.

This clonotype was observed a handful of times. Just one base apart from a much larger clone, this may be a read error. This CDR3 reads CASSYPILGLAVHYRNEQFF. As DNA, the CDR3 is TGTGCCAGCAGTTACCCGATTCTGGGACTAGCGGTTCATTATCGGAATGAGCAGTTCTTC. V usage is TRBV6-2 or TRBV6-3 and J usage is TRBJ2-1; 11 positions match TRBD2. V lost 2 bases, J lost 7 bases, and 19 bases stayed unmatched. CDR3 length: 20 amino acids. Per germline, CDR1 MNHEY and CDR2 SVGEGT.

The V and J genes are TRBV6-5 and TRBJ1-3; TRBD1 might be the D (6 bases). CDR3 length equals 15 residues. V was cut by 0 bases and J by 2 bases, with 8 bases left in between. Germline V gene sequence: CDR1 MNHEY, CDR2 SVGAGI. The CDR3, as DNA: TGTGCCAGCAGTTACTCGGGGGCGGCTGGAAACACCATATATTTT. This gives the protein CASSYSGAAGNTIYF.